The 2 T cell receptor beta chains presented below share a single source sample, sequenced in a study of T cell responses to AZD1222 COVID-19 vaccine. Clones were read by immunoSEQ multiplex PCR, and TCRdb kept only the in-frame ones, dropping some. The table includes 95,000 to 150,000 clones, 75% to 95% detected once. Sample: peripheral blood, taken on day 0 of AZD1222 vaccination. The receptors come from an adult in good health.

This clone was recorded only once. The CDR3 DNA sequence: TGTGCCAGTAGAATTCAGGGGACAAATAATTCACCCCTCCACTTT. It codes for CASRIQGTNNSPLHF. This chain uses TRBV19 with TRBJ1-6; tentative D call: TRBD1 (6 bases). Germline CDR1 reads LNHDA; CDR2 reads SQIVND (reference sequence). Trimming pared 6 bases from V and 5 bases from J, leaving 14 bases between. The CDR3 sequence is 15 residues long.

The chain combines TRBV9 with TRBJ1-2, with D perhaps matching TRBD1 (5 bases). The V gene lost 2 bases and the J gene lost 0 bases, with 11 bases spanning the gap. In germline, CDR1 is SGDLS, CDR2 YYNGEE. CDR3 length equals 15 residues. The CDR3 coding sequence is TGTGCCAGCAGCGTCCTGGGGCAGACTAACTATGGCTACACCTTC. Protein: CASSVLGQTNYGYTF.